This T cell receptor beta chain was observed in a study of HIV-infected patients and healthy controls. Whole blood was used without fractionation, so all unsorted peripheral T cells were included. A roughly 2.4 ml peripheral blood sample was taken for RNA. Alpha and beta constant-region primers primed reverse transcription of about 500 ng RNA. Each of the alpha and beta chains got its own library through chain-specific third strand synthesis with indices. Each CDR3 protein is one row after TCRdb ran MiXCR on the 5' RACE reads. The sample lists under 9,000 distinct CDR3 sequences, about 7.3% occurring once. This clonotype is deemed medium-sized. Its antigen is undetermined. Findings of the study overall: Healthy controls shared more CDR3 sequences between individuals than HIV-infected patients did.

There are 14 residues in the CDR3. The V gene end was trimmed by 4 bases and the J gene end by 1 base; junction bases not matched to a gene: 3. CDR1 and CDR2 from the germline V gene are MGHRA and YSYEKL. V and J are TRBV4-1 and TRBJ1-2; 7 positions agree with TRBD1. The origin of this receptor is an adult with HIV infection. The sequencing here drew on blood, taken before antiretroviral therapy. CDR3 coding DNA: TGCGCCAGCAGCCGACAGGGAGTTAACTATGGCTACACCTTC. Protein product: CASSRQGVNYGYTF.